This passage covers 24 T cell receptor beta chains from one sample sequenced in a study of T cell responses to AZD1222 COVID-19 vaccine. The assay was immunoSEQ multiplex PCR, and TCRdb's table has in-frame clones only and misses some. The sample has about 150,000 clones, 70% to 90% seen once; the top ten hold 5.5% to 8.5%. Here the sequenced sample was peripheral blood, taken after recovery from COVID-19. These receptors originate from an adult who had recovered from COVID-19.

The chain has TRBV5-6 and TRBJ1-1; TRBD1 matches at 9 bases. There are 13 residues in the CDR3. Germline CDR1 reads SGHDT; CDR2 reads YYEEEE. The V and J ends lost 3 bases and 10 bases, in that order; junction bases with no gene match: 7. The DNA for the CDR3 is TGTGCCAGCAGCTCGGACAGGGGAGTGTCAGCTTTCTTT. Translating it yields CASSSDRGVSAFF.

The J gene is TRBJ2-2, the V gene TRBV19; 9 positions match TRBD2. This CDR3 is built from 14 residues. Germline CDR1 is LNHDA and CDR2 is SQIVND (reference sequence). J gave up 7 bases and V 5 bases, and 5 bases lay outside the gene matches. The CDR3 coding sequence is TGTGCCAGTAGTGCTAGCGGGAAGGTCGGGGAGCTGTTTTTT. It translates to CASSASGKVGELFF.

The CDR3 DNA reads TGTGCCAGCCGACTCCTTAGGGATTTGAGCTCCTATAATTCACCCCTCCACTTT. It codes for CASRLLRDLSSYNSPLHF. The chain joins TRBV27 to TRBJ1-6; no clear D. V dropped 8 bases and J dropped 0 bases, with 20 bases sitting between them. Germline V gives CDR1 MNHEY, CDR2 SMNVEV (reference sequence). The CDR3 contains 18 residues.

The chain couples TRBV7-9 to TRBJ2-2, with 7 bases aligning to TRBD2. The germline gives CDR1 SEHNR, CDR2 FQNEAQ (reference sequence). CDR3 size: 17 residues. The V and J ends lost 1 base and 1 base, in that order; junction bases with no gene match: 6. The CDR3 bases are TGTGCCAGCAGCTTAGTGGCCGGGACTATGAACACCGGGGAGCTGTTTTTT. It translates to CASSLVAGTMNTGELFF.

This clone was seen a few times. At one boundary the junction diverges from the germline segment, which might be a read error. CDR3 coding DNA: TGTGCCAGCAGCTCGGGGGGCAGGACCCACTTC. This encodes CASSSGGRTHF. V gene TRBV11-3 combines with J gene TRBJ2-7; tentatively, D is TRBD2 (7 bases). This CDR3 spans 11 amino acids. Germline V gene lookup returns CDR1 SGHNT and CDR2 YENEEA.

This chain joins TRBV29-1 and TRBJ1-2; TRBD1 aligns across 8 bases. Unmatched junction bases numbered 9, after V lost 7 bases and J lost 5 bases. Germline CDR1 and CDR2: SQVTM and ANQGSEA. The CDR3 spans 13 residues. In DNA, the CDR3 is TGCAGCGCAGCTACAGGGGGACCGTATGGCTACACCTTC. It yields the protein CSAATGGPYGYTF.

J is TRBJ1-1 and V is TRBV28, with a tentative D call TRBD1 (6 bases). The CDR3 consists of 14 residues. Germline CDR1 MDHEN, CDR2 SYDVKM. Trimming removed 5 bases from V and 11 bases from J, with 21 bases in between. The CDR3 DNA reads TGTGCCAGCAGTCCGACCTCACAGGGTCGAGGGGCTTTCTTT. Amino acids: CASSPTSQGRGAFF.

Notes on this clone: At one end the junction does not follow the germline gene, possibly because of a read error. The chain recombines TRBV6-1 with TRBJ2-3; D is unclear. CDR3 size: 15 residues. Germline loops: CDR1 MNHNS, CDR2 SASEGT. The CDR3 DNA sequence: TGTGCCAGCAGAGAAGTCCCTTTCCCCCTGGATACGCAGTATTTT. Translation: CASREVPFPLDTQYF.

The CDR3 region is CASSLADGYTF. CDR3 nucleotide sequence: TGTGCCAGCAGCTTGGCAGATGGCTACACCTTC. The gene calls are TRBV5-8 and TRBJ1-2, with no clear D. The length of the CDR3 is 11 residues. Between the trimmed V and J ends, which lost 0 bases and 6 bases, there was a span of 3 bases. Germline CDR1 is SGHTS and CDR2 is YDEGEE.

The chain links TRBV7-6 to TRBJ2-2; maybe TRBD1 (5 bases). The CDR3 totals 16 residues. The V and J ends lost 4 bases and 2 bases respectively, with 14 bases between them. Germline V gives CDR1 SGHVS, CDR2 FNYEAQ. The CDR3 here is CASSSPRGGNTGELFF. CDR3 DNA: TGTGCCAGCAGCTCCCCAAGGGGCGGAAACACCGGGGAGCTGTTTTTT.

The chain has TRBV27 and TRBJ2-7; D is uncertain. The V and J ends lost 5 bases and 4 bases respectively, with 9 bases between them. CDR1 is MNHEY, CDR2 SMNVEV, per germline (reference sequence). The CDR3 runs 12 residues. CDR3 loop: CASSPGRYEQYF. As DNA, the CDR3 is TGTGCCAGCAGTCCCGGCAGGTACGAGCAGTACTTC.

The chain has TRBV2 and TRBJ1-4; D remains unclear. This CDR3 region has 12 residues. Trimming removed 5 bases at V and 7 bases at J, with 8 bases between. CDR1 is SNHLY, CDR2 FYNNEI, per germline. The CDR3: CASSTSIEKLFF. In nucleotides, the CDR3 is TGTGCCAGCAGTACCTCTATTGAAAAACTGTTTTTT.

Here the CDR3 reads CASSLLADDYNEQFF. In nucleotides, the CDR3 is TGTGCCAGCTCACTACTAGCGGACGACTACAATGAGCAGTTCTTC. The J gene is TRBJ2-1, the V gene TRBV18; 8 positions agree with TRBD2. The ends lost 4 bases at V and 3 bases at J; junction bases unmatched: 5. The CDR3 runs 15 residues. The V gene's germline CDR1 is KGHSH and CDR2 LQKENI.

V and J are TRBV4-1 and TRBJ1-1, with D perhaps matching TRBD1 (5 bases). The CDR3 is 15 residues long. V lost 1 base and J lost 3, with 12 bases in between. Germline V gives CDR1 MGHRA, CDR2 YSYEKL. The CDR3 reads CASSQGWGADTEAFF. The CDR3 bases are TGCGCCAGCAGCCAAGGTTGGGGCGCGGACACTGAAGCTTTCTTT.

The J gene is TRBJ2-3, the V gene TRBV7-3; 12 nucleotides line up with TRBD2. J was trimmed by 4 bases and V by 4 bases; bases with no gene match: 3. Germline loops: CDR1 SGHTA, CDR2 FQGTGA. CDR3 length: 15 amino acids. The CDR3 sequence: CASSSSSGGADTQYF. The CDR3 DNA follows: TGTGCCAGCAGCTCTTCTAGCGGGGGGGCAGATACGCAGTATTTT.

About this clone itself: The same CDR3 arises from other DNA sequences in this sample as well. J is TRBJ2-3 and V is TRBV7-2, with 10 bases fitting TRBD2. V lost 6 bases, J lost 4 bases, and 7 bases stayed unmatched. The germline CDR1 and CDR2 sequences are SGHTA and FQGNSA. CDR3 length: 15 residues. CDR3 in amino acids: CASSSLAGVPDTQYF. CDR3 DNA: TGTGCCAGCAGTTCTCTAGCGGGAGTTCCAGATACGCAGTATTTT.

The V call is TRBV7-2, the J call TRBJ2-5, with 9 bases fitting TRBD1. This CDR3 has 15 amino acids. Germline CDR1 SGHTA, CDR2 FQGNSA. J gave up 5 bases and V 5 bases, and 9 bases lay outside the gene matches. CDR3 coding DNA: TGTGCCAGCAGCGCCCGGACAGGGGTTTGGGAGACCCAGTACTTC. This encodes CASSARTGVWETQYF.

On this clone itself: Other DNA sequences from this sample encode an identical CDR3 as well. This chain connects TRBV19 to TRBJ2-7, with a possible D match to TRBD1 (6 bases). Germline V lookup: CDR1 LNHDA, CDR2 SQIVND (reference sequence). Trimming left V 5 bases short and J 0 bases short, with 8 bases between. This CDR3 is 13 amino acids long. The CDR3 protein is CASSLDSSYEQYF. DNA for the CDR3: TGTGCCAGTAGTTTGGACAGCTCCTACGAGCAGTACTTC.

The CDR3 is CASSFSGQGNDNEQFF. The DNA of the CDR3 is TGTGCCAGCAGTTTTTCAGGACAGGGTAATGACAATGAGCAGTTCTTC. The V gene is TRBV28, the J gene TRBJ2-1; 8 bases line up with TRBD1. V shed 3 bases, J shed 5 bases, and the junction held 9 bases outside the gene matches. The CDR3 is 16 residues long. Germline V gene lookup returns CDR1 MDHEN and CDR2 SYDVKM.

This clone was observed a single time. V gene TRBV5-4 combines with J gene TRBJ1-6; D not certain. V was trimmed by 2 bases and J by 9 bases, leaving 12 bases between them. The CDR3 totals 14 residues. Germline V gene lookup returns CDR1 SGHNT and CDR2 YYREEE (reference sequence). CDR3: CASSFPQIGSPLHF. The CDR3 DNA is TGTGCCAGCAGCTTCCCTCAGATAGGTTCACCCCTCCACTTT.

V gene TRBV5-5 combines with J gene TRBJ1-4; a possible D gene is TRBD1 (5 bases). The V and J ends lost 2 bases and 0 bases respectively, with 14 bases between them. This CDR3 comprises 17 residues. Germline V gene data show CDR1 as SGHKS and CDR2 as YYEKEE (reference sequence). CDR3 protein: CASSFAGRGATNEKLFF. CDR3 bases: TGTGCCAGCAGCTTCGCAGGGAGGGGCGCAACTAATGAAAAACTGTTTTTT.

This clone has just a few counts. The V call is TRBV3-1 (or the pseudogene TRBV3-2), the J call TRBJ1-1; 7 bases line up with TRBD1. Trimming took 2 bases from V and 4 from J; bases not matched to a gene: 4. Germline lookup yields CDR1 LGHDT and CDR2 YNNKEL (reference sequence). This CDR3 has 14 amino acids. The DNA of the CDR3 is TGTGCCAGCAGCCAACAGGGGGGGACCACTGAAGCTTTCTTT. It specifies CASSQQGGTTEAFF.

This clone was seen a handful of times. J is TRBJ2-3 and V is TRBV5-4, with 12 bases that match TRBD2. The germline V gene encodes CDR1 SGHNT and CDR2 YYREEE (reference sequence). V shed 4 bases and J 3 bases; nucleotides not matched to a gene: 6. The CDR3 consists of 16 residues. The CDR3 loop reads CASSHGLAGLTDTQYF. CDR3 DNA sequence: TGTGCCAGCAGCCACGGACTAGCGGGGTTAACAGATACGCAGTATTTT.

The chain recombines TRBV5-4 with TRBJ1-1; possibly TRBD1 for D (5 bases). The germline V gene encodes CDR1 SGHNT and CDR2 YYREEE (reference sequence). V was cut by 0 bases and J by 4 bases, with 13 bases left in between. This CDR3 has 15 residues. The CDR3 is CASSLGGTSLTEAFF. CDR3 in DNA: TGTGCCAGCAGCTTGGGGGGGACTTCTCTCACTGAAGCTTTCTTT.